This T cell receptor beta chain was recovered during a study of cytomegalovirus exposure and HLA in healthy donors. Findings and caveats of the study: Common viral pathogens were later found to be apparently linked to several of the most significant clusters. Among TCR beta chains, those listed as cytomegalovirus-associated numbered some 160.

Comment on this clone: Its antigen is currently unknown.

The PCR made use of 60 Vbeta and 13 Jbeta primers. Libraries were prepared by immunoSEQ multiplex PCR; TCRdb keeps only in-frame clonotypes and omits some of them. This table has about 110,000 clones, over 60% appearing once. The CDR3 consists of 14 residues. In germline, CDR1 is SNHLY, CDR2 FYNNEI. V lost 8 bases, J lost 6 bases, and 10 bases stayed unmatched. Sequenced material: PBMCs. The sequence derives from a woman between 25 and 40 years old in good health and CMV-seronegative. The chain carries TRBV2 and TRBJ2-3, with TRBD1 matching 8 bases. CDR3: CASSRTGIRDTQYF. The CDR3 DNA is TGTGCCAGCTCTAGGACAGGGATTCGGGATACGCAGTATTTT.